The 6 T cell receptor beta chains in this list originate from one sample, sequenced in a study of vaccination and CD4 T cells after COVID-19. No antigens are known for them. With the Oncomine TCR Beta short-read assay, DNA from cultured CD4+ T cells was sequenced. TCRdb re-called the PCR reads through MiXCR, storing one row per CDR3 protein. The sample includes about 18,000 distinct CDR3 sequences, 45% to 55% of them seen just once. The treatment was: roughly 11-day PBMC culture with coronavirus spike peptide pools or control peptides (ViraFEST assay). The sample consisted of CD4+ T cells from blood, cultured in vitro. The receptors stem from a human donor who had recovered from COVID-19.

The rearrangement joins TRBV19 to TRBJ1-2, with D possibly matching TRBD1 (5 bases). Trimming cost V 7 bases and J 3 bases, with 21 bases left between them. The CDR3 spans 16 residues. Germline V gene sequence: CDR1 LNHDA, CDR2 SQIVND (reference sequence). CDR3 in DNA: TGTGCCAGTAAACCTGGGGGAAGAGGTGCCTACTATGGCTACACCTTC. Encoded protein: CASKPGGRGAYYGYTF. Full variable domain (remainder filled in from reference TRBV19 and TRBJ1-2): DGGITQSPKYLFRKEGQNVTLSCEQNLNHDAMYWYRQDPGQGLRLIYYSQIVNDFQKGDIAEGYSVSREKKESFPLTVTSAQKNPTAFYLCASKPGGRGAYYGYTFGSGTRLTVV.

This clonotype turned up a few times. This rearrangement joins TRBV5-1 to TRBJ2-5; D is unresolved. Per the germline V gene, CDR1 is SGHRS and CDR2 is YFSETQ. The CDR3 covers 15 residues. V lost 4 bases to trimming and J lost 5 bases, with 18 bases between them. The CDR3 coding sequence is TGCGCCAGCAGCCCCCAGAGCTCCCAGATGGAGACCCAGTACTTC. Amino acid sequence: CASSPQSSQMETQYF.

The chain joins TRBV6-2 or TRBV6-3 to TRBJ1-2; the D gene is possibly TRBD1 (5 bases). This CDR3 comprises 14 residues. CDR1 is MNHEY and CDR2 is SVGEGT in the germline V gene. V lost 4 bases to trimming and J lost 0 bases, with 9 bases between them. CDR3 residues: CASSSGGTNYGYTF. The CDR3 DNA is TGTGCCAGCAGTTCCGGGGGTACTAACTATGGCTACACCTTC.

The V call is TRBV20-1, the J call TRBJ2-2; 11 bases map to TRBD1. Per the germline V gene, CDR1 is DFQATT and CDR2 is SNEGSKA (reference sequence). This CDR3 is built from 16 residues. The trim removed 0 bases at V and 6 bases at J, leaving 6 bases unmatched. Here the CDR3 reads CSAREPGQGGSGELFF. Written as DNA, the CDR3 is TGCAGTGCTAGAGAGCCGGGACAGGGGGGATCCGGGGAGCTGTTTTTT.

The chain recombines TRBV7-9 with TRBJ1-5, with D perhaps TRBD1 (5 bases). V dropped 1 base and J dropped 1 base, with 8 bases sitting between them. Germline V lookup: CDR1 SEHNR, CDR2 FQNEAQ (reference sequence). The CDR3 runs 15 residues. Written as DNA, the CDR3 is TGTGCCAGCAGCTTAGTGGGGGACAGCAATCAGCCCCAGCATTTT. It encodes CASSLVGDSNQPQHF.

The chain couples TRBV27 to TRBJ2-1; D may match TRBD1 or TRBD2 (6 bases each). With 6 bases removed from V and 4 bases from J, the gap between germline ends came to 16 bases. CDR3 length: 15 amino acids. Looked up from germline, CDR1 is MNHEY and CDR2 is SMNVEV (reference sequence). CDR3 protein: CASSPRGGPYNEQFF. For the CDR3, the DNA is TGTGCCAGCAGCCCCAGGGGAGGACCTTACAATGAGCAGTTCTTC.